Below, one T cell receptor beta chain is given with its context. The CDR3 covers 14 residues. This entry belongs to a study of cytotoxic CD8 clonotypes in ibrutinib-treated CLL. Overall study: Response sampling came at median roughly a year of treatment, ranging 6 to 36 months.

Assay: immunoSEQ multiplex PCR; the TCRdb copy retains only in-frame clones and omits some. The sample contains more than 150,000 clones, around 70% of which appear only once. The receptor's source is a human donor with chronic lymphocytic leukemia. This sequence joins TRBV23-1 and TRBJ2-1; D is unresolved. TRBV23-1 is classed as an ORF, of uncertain function. The sequenced sample was PBMCs, obtained after 24 months of ibrutinib treatment. CDR3 sequence: CVHGAVDENNEQFF. CDR3 sequence (DNA): TGCGTCCACGGTGCTGTGGATGAGAACAATGAGCAGTTCTTC.